This T cell receptor (beta chain) is from a study of shared clonotypes between healthy human individuals (dated by TCRdb to 2020 to 2022). With regard to the full study: A few men and two women, aged 18 to 49 years, made up the cohort. For each donor, CD4 naive and CD4 memory were each run on three plates, CD8 naive on two plates, and CD8 memory on one plate. To estimate repertoire size and how much clonotypes are shared between individuals, the study performed deep sequencing of blood TCR repertoires from roughly five healthy adults. Libraries were prepared and TCR repertoires were sequenced by different laboratories using diverse techniques, in order to increase sequencing depth and limit assay-specific biases. Leukapheresis yielded between about 0.9 and 9 billion PBMCs per donor. General study outcomes and caveats: When a few donors were compared, the shared fraction of clonotypes was about 5% for naive CD4, around 4% for naive CD8, 2.3% for memory CD4, and 0.35% to 0.4% for memory CD8. Pairwise subsampling indicated that sequencing depth was expected to affect the degree of clonotype sharing among donors. Sampling was limited to blood, and TCR repertoires in tissue likely differ from TCR repertoires in blood. Estimated clonotype richness was generally larger for naive than for memory subsets. Compared with non-shared clonotypes, the clonotypes found in all four sorted-subset donors had higher generation probabilities. Rarefaction of sorted-subset datasets indicated incomplete sequencing despite the large sequencing depth. Because the study included a small number of donors, the genetic and exposure-history diversity represented was limited.

The donors were healthy, HIV-negative adults with no recently reported acute infections or vaccinations. Only Caucasian adults living in Nashville, Tennessee, USA were represented among the donors. CD4+ T cells were enriched by magnetic negative selection, after which naive cells were positively selected on CD45RA and the negative fraction was taken as the memory subset. Blood was obtained by leukapheresis, after which PBMCs were separated by Ficoll-Histopaque density gradient centrifugation and cryopreserved in liquid nitrogen vapor phase. Analytical flow cytometry was used to check the purity and quantity of each magnetically sorted T cell population. Genomic DNA was isolated from every sorted fraction and measured by UV absorbance on a Nanodrop 2000c. CDR1 and CDR2 are drawn from the germline V gene: MNHEY, SVGAGI. The CDR3, cysteine through phenylalanine, is 13 amino acids long. This entry keeps only the CDR3 DNA: 39 bases, framed from base 1. Relative to germline, V is 6 bases shorter and J is 5 bases shorter, with 10 bases between their ends.

Notes on this clone: There is no known antigen for this receptor. No much larger clonotype is one base removed from it; base qualities were not supplied.

Using the deep immunoSEQ assay, TCR CDR3 regions were amplified from genomic DNA by multiplex PCR. Extracted genomic DNA from each cell subset was spread evenly across all wells of several immunoSEQ 96-well plates, with each plate serving as a replicate. For sorted subsets, around 0.2 ug genomic DNA, equal to 30,000 or so T cell genomes, was loaded into each replicate PCR. Purified libraries were quantified with a Qubit 3.0 fluorometer, sized on a Bioanalyzer 2100, and re-quantified with the KAPA Library Quantification kit. Every immunoSEQ 96-well plate was sequenced on a dedicated single-read 150-cycle Illumina NextSeq 550 flow cell. Regarding the original processing steps: Because the immunoSEQ output held only junctional sequences and lacked quality scores, the filtering could not match the filtering applied to full-length reads. To assign V/J genes and CDR3, sequences were annotated using PyIR, a Python wrapper for IgBLAST v1.9, with IMGT germline references. Reads with weak V/J assignments (E-value above 1e-6), missing CDR3, stop codons, out-of-frame junctions, or ambiguous translated residues were removed. V3J clonotypes were defined by identical inferred V gene, J gene, and CDR3 amino acid sequence. To compute the percentage overlap between repertoires, the number of shared unique clonotypes was divided by the size of the smaller repertoire. RTK rarefaction, the Chao1 estimator, and Recon v2.1 estimates of unobserved clonotypes were used to assess repertoire richness. Generation probabilities for all TCRbeta clonotypes obtained by the gDNA method from four donors were computed using OLGA. TCRdb obtained this table from immuneACCESS and retained in-frame rearrangements with V and J assigned. These tables miss some clones; where compared with another copy, unresolved V genes account for less than half of the shortfall, and the remainder is unexplained. V, J and clone size are taken as reported in that table, and D and trimming were inferred from the DNA itself. This sample has some 1 million clones in its table, and about 75% of those were observed once. Of the sample, less than 1.5% is held by the ten largest clones.

This TCR came from a man aged 18 to 29 in good health. Sequenced: memory CD4+ T cells sorted from blood. The sample's cell subset or site, from its label and the paper: CD45RA-negative fraction. Recombination linked TRBV6-5 to TRBJ1-4; D gene: possibly TRBD1, on 5 matching bases. The CDR3 region: CASRGRPNEKLFF. The DNA sequence reads TGTGCCAGCAGGGGACGGCCGAATGAAAAACTGTTTTTT.